One and the same sample provided the 29 T cell receptor beta chains below, sequenced in a study of blood T cell repertoires in COVID-19. TCRdb's copy holds only in-frame clones and misses some; the assay was immunoSEQ multiplex PCR. The table shows about 92,000 clones, with 75% to 90% occurring only once. Sample: peripheral blood. These receptor sequences come from a woman at least 80 years old with active or convalescent COVID-19.

This clone has a single count. The chain uses TRBV5-5 and TRBJ1-2; TRBD1 is a possible D gene (6 bases). The CDR3 runs to 15 residues. Per the germline V gene, CDR1 is SGHKS and CDR2 is YYEKEE (reference sequence). V was trimmed by 1 base and J by 2 bases, leaving 12 bases between them. This CDR3 reads CASSLSAQGNYGYTF. The CDR3 DNA is TGTGCCAGCAGCTTGTCTGCACAGGGAAACTATGGCTACACCTTC.

The rearrangement joins TRBV5-5 to TRBJ1-2; the D gene is possibly TRBD1 (5 bases). CDR1 SGHKS and CDR2 YYEKEE come from the germline V gene (reference sequence). V gave up 2 bases and J gave up 7 bases, with 12 bases separating them. The CDR3 runs 13 residues. CDR3 sequence: CASSLQGEPGYTF. CDR3 DNA sequence: TGTGCCAGCAGCTTACAAGGGGAACCTGGCTACACCTTC. Full variable domain (outside the CDR3, taken from reference TRBV5-5 and TRBJ1-2): DAGVTQSPTHLIKTRGQQVTLRCSPISGHKSVSWYQQVLGQGPQFIFQYYEKEERGRGNFPDRFSARQFPNYSSELNVNALLLGDSALYLCASSLQGEPGYTFGSGTRLTVV.

This sequence joins TRBV3-1 (or the pseudogene TRBV3-2) and TRBJ1-1; TRBD1 is a possible D gene (5 bases). CDR3 length: 12 residues. V shed 1 base and J shed 7 bases, with 7 bases lying between them. CDR1 is LGHDT and CDR2 is YNNKEL in the germline V gene (reference sequence). The CDR3 loop reads CASSQADSEAFF. CDR3 nucleotides: TGTGCCAGCAGCCAAGCCGACAGTGAAGCTTTCTTT.

This clone was detected once. This rearrangement joins TRBV7-2 to TRBJ1-2; TRBD1 matches at 10 bases. Trimming removed 5 bases from V and 8 bases from J; junction bases left unmatched: 5. CDR3 size: 13 residues. Per the germline V gene, CDR1 is SGHTA and CDR2 is FQGNSA. CDR3 loop: CASSGRDRGGYTF. CDR3 nucleotides: TGTGCCAGCAGCGGCCGGGACAGGGGCGGCTACACCTTC.

The chain combines TRBV10-3 with TRBJ2-5; a weak D match, TRBD1 (6 bases). Trimming pared 4 bases from V and 0 bases from J, leaving 9 bases between. Germline CDR1 ENHRY, CDR2 SYGVKD. This CDR3 is 14 amino acids long. CDR3 DNA: TGTGCCATCAGTGGGACAGCTTACCAAGAGACCCAGTACTTC. This translates into CAISGTAYQETQYF.

The chain employs TRBV5-6 and TRBJ1-1; 7 bases agree with TRBD1. Per the germline V gene, CDR1 is SGHDT and CDR2 is YYEEEE. V was clipped by 2 bases and J by 3 bases; unmatched bases: 7. The CDR3 consists of 15 residues. CDR3 nucleotide sequence: TGTGCCAGCAGCTTTCAGGGGGTTAGGTACACTGAAGCTTTCTTT. It encodes CASSFQGVRYTEAFF.

V and J are TRBV27 and TRBJ2-7; TRBD2 matches 7 bases. V dropped 8 bases and J dropped 7; count of bases not matched to a gene: 17. The CDR3 totals 15 residues. Germline V gives CDR1 MNHEY, CDR2 SMNVEV (reference sequence). The CDR3 reads CASGKSGGGMREQYF. Written as DNA, the CDR3 is TGTGCCAGCGGAAAGTCGGGAGGAGGAATGAGGGAGCAGTACTTC.

The V call is TRBV6-1, the J call TRBJ1-4; D is possibly TRBD1 (6 bases). V shed 1 base and J shed 4 bases, with 19 bases lying between them. CDR1 is MNHNS and CDR2 is SASEGT in the germline V gene. CDR3 length: 18 residues. The CDR3 region has the DNA TGTGCCAGCAGTGAAGAGTACGGGGCGGCAGGGGATAATGAAAAACTGTTTTTT. It specifies CASSEEYGAAGDNEKLFF.

The chain couples TRBV10-3 to TRBJ2-2, with D unresolved. The V and J ends lost 0 bases and 4 bases respectively, with 12 bases between them. The CDR3 runs to 16 residues. Germline V CDR1 and CDR2: ENHRY, SYGVKD. The CDR3 region is CAISESTAPTTGELFF. The CDR3, as DNA: TGTGCCATCAGTGAGTCGACTGCACCTACCACCGGGGAGCTGTTTTTT.

The chain uses TRBV6-5 and TRBJ1-5; 7 bases fit TRBD1. Looked up from germline, CDR1 is MNHEY and CDR2 is SVGAGI. The CDR3 has 14 residues. V trimming: 6 bases; J trimming: 2 bases; junction bases outside the gene matches: 4. DNA for the CDR3: TGTGCCAGCAGAGGTACAGGGGGCAATCAGCCCCAGCATTTT. Translation: CASRGTGGNQPQHF.

The chain employs TRBV15 and TRBJ2-7, with 15 bases fitting TRBD2. Losses at the gene ends were 1 base for V and 3 bases for J; bases not matched to a gene: 7. The germline V gene encodes CDR1 LNHNV and CDR2 YYDKDF (reference sequence). This CDR3 has 18 residues. CDR3 coding DNA: TGTGCCACCAGCAGAGGGGGACTAGCGGGAGGACTTGGCTACGAGCAGTACTTC. It translates to CATSRGGLAGGLGYEQYF.

The chain employs TRBV6-5 and TRBJ2-7, with TRBD2 identical over 9 bases. After removal of 4 bases from V and 5 bases from J, the junction contained 9 bases not matched to a gene. The CDR3 is 15 amino acids. CDR1 is MNHEY, CDR2 SVGAGI, per germline. Here the CDR3 reads CASSFSGGGANEQYF. CDR3 sequence (DNA): TGTGCCAGCAGTTTCAGCGGCGGGGGGGCCAACGAGCAGTACTTC.

The chain uses TRBV6-6 and TRBJ2-3; 7 bases map to TRBD2. Per the germline V gene, CDR1 is MNHNY and CDR2 is SVGAGI (reference sequence). This CDR3 has 16 residues. The ends lost 6 bases at V and 2 bases at J; junction bases unmatched: 11. The CDR3 reads CASRSSGLGLTDTQYF. The CDR3 DNA sequence: TGTGCCAGCAGGTCTTCTGGACTAGGACTCACAGATACGCAGTATTTT.

The chain has TRBV9 and TRBJ1-5, with D perhaps matching TRBD1 (5 bases). CDR1 and CDR2 from the germline V gene are SGDLS and YYNGEE. Trimming pared 3 bases from V and 0 bases from J, leaving 22 bases between. The CDR3 consists of 19 residues. Here the CDR3 DNA reads TGTGCCAGCAGCGAAAAACCCCCCCCCAGGGCCTATAGCAATCAGCCCCAGCATTTT. Its translation is CASSEKPPPRAYSNQPQHF.

The genes are TRBV11-2 and TRBJ2-1, with 14 bases lining up with TRBD2. From germline, CDR1 is SGHAT and CDR2 FQNNGV. CDR3 length: 16 amino acids. The trim removed 3 bases at V and 5 bases at J, leaving 3 bases unmatched. CDR3 nucleotide sequence: TGTGCCAGCAGCTTGTGGACTAGCGGGGGGAACAATGAGCAGTTCTTC. Protein product: CASSLWTSGGNNEQFF.

The V gene is TRBV5-4, the J gene TRBJ2-5; D remains unclear. V lost 3 bases and J 4 bases, leaving 10 bases between the germline ends. Germline V gene sequence: CDR1 SGHNT, CDR2 YYREEE (reference sequence). The CDR3 covers 13 residues. The CDR3 reads CASSSRLAETQYF. The CDR3 DNA follows: TGTGCCAGCAGCTCGCGACTTGCAGAGACCCAGTACTTC.

This clone has a handful of counts. The CDR3 coding sequence is TGTGCCAGCAGCCAAGTGGAGGGGCAGACTGAAGCTTTCTTT. It encodes CASSQVEGQTEAFF. This sequence joins TRBV3-1 (or the pseudogene TRBV3-2) and TRBJ1-1, with D maybe TRBD1 (5 bases). CDR1 is LGHDT, CDR2 YNNKEL, per germline (reference sequence). The CDR3 runs to 14 residues. V shed 1 base and J shed 5 bases, with 11 bases lying between them.

V usage is TRBV9 and J usage is TRBJ2-2, with TRBD2 matching over 9 bases. V shed 0 bases, J shed 2 bases, and the junction held 5 bases outside the gene matches. The CDR3 sequence is 17 residues long. The germline V gene encodes CDR1 SGDLS and CDR2 YYNGEE. In nucleotides, the CDR3 is TGTGCCAGCAGCGTAGATCAACTAGCGGGCAACACCGGGGAGCTGTTTTTT. Translated: CASSVDQLAGNTGELFF.

The chain links TRBV14 to TRBJ2-1; no clear D. This CDR3 is 11 amino acids long. Deletions cut 6 bases from V and 2 bases from J, with 2 bases between. Germline V gene data show CDR1 as SGHDN and CDR2 as FVKESK. CDR3 sequence reads: CASSTYNEQFF. CDR3 nucleotides: TGTGCCAGCAGTACCTACAATGAGCAGTTCTTC.

On this clone: This sample also contains other DNA sequences that code for the same CDR3. This chain connects TRBV19 to TRBJ1-2; D may be TRBD1 (5 bases). The V gene lost 9 bases and the J gene lost 8 bases, with 16 bases spanning the gap. The CDR3 totals 12 residues. Per germline, CDR1 LNHDA and CDR2 SQIVND (reference sequence). The CDR3 bases are TGTGCCAGCTTCTCCGGCGGGGGGGGCTACACCTTC. This translates into CASFSGGGGYTF.

This chain links TRBV6-5 with TRBJ2-1; D is perhaps TRBD2 (7 bases). Germline loops: CDR1 MNHEY, CDR2 SVGAGI. The CDR3 is 14 residues long. V shed 6 bases and J shed 3 bases, with 12 bases lying between them. DNA for the CDR3: TGTGCCAGCAGGGTAGGGGGGGACTACAATGAGCAGTTCTTC. Residues: CASRVGGDYNEQFF.

The chain joins TRBV6-6 to TRBJ2-2; TRBD2 matches 14 bases. CDR1 and CDR2 (germline): MNHNY, SVGAGI (reference sequence). This CDR3 is 16 amino acids long. Losses at the gene ends were 5 bases for V and 9 bases for J; bases not matched to a gene: 8. In DNA form, the CDR3 reads TGTGCCAGCAGTAGACTAGCGGGAGGGGTCCGTAGGGAGCTGTTTTTT. Translating gives CASSRLAGGVRRELFF.

This clone was picked up one time. The J gene is TRBJ1-1, the V gene TRBV7-9, with 10 bases that match TRBD1. The CDR3 loop spans 15 amino acids. CDR1 and CDR2 from the germline V gene are SEHNR and FQNEAQ (reference sequence). Trimming removed 3 bases from V and 4 bases from J; junction bases left unmatched: 5. The CDR3 sequence: CASSFSGQGFTEAFF. The CDR3, as DNA: TGTGCCAGCAGCTTTTCGGGACAGGGGTTCACTGAAGCTTTCTTT.

The rearrangement uses TRBV19 and TRBJ2-7, with 9 positions matching TRBD1. CDR3 length: 15 amino acids. Germline loops: CDR1 LNHDA, CDR2 SQIVND (reference sequence). With 5 bases clipped from V and 6 bases from J, the junction kept 11 bases outside the gene matches. CDR3 nucleotide sequence: TGTGCCAGTAGTTTAGGACAGGGGCTGGTCGGCGAGCAGTACTTC. It encodes CASSLGQGLVGEQYF.

This clone appeared a few times. The chain carries TRBV2 and TRBJ2-7; 9 bases map to TRBD1. Looked up from germline, CDR1 is SNHLY and CDR2 is FYNNEI. J gave up 2 bases and V 6 bases, and 5 bases lay outside the gene matches. CDR3 length: 14 amino acids. The CDR3: CASRTGGSAYEQYF. The CDR3 region has the DNA TGTGCCAGCAGGACAGGGGGTTCTGCCTACGAGCAGTACTTC. The variable domain in full, with the rest retrieved from reference TRBV2 and TRBJ2-7, is EPEVTQTPSHQVTQMGQEVILRCVPISNHLYFYWYRQILGQKVEFLVSFYNNEISEKSEIFDDQFSVERPDGSNFTLKIRSTKLEDSAMYFCASRTGGSAYEQYFGPGTRLTVT.

The rearrangement links TRBV5-6 to TRBJ2-5, with a possible D match to TRBD2 (5 bases). The V gene lost 5 bases and the J gene lost 3 bases, with 11 bases spanning the gap. This CDR3 comprises 13 residues. Germline assignment: CDR1 SGHDT and CDR2 YYEEEE. CDR3 bases: TGTGCCAGCAGGTGGTCCGGGGAAGAGACCCAGTACTTC. This sequence encodes CASRWSGEETQYF.

The chain employs TRBV30 and TRBJ1-2, with 7 bases lining up with TRBD1. The CDR3 length is 12 residues. In germline, CDR1 is GTSNPN, CDR2 SVGIG (reference sequence). J lost 4 bases, V lost 4 bases, and 3 bases had no gene match. The DNA for the CDR3 is TGTGCCTGGACGGACAGGAGCTATGGCTACACCTTC. This translates into CAWTDRSYGYTF.

The gene calls are TRBV5-1 and TRBJ2-7; 10 nucleotides line up with TRBD2. V trimming: 4 bases; J trimming: 4 bases; junction bases outside the gene matches: 5. Germline V gene data show CDR1 as SGHRS and CDR2 as YFSETQ. This CDR3 spans 14 amino acids. The CDR3, as DNA: TGCGCCAGCAGCGCCCGACTAGCGGGTTACGAGCAGTACTTC. Its protein is CASSARLAGYEQYF.

V gene TRBV7-9 combines with J gene TRBJ2-7, with D possibly being TRBD2 (6 bases). With 5 bases removed from V and 0 bases from J, the gap between germline ends came to 17 bases. The V gene's germline CDR1 is SEHNR and CDR2 FQNEAQ (reference sequence). The CDR3 totals 16 residues. This CDR3 is CASSPFRLGGSYEQYF. For the CDR3, the DNA is TGTGCCAGCAGCCCATTTCGGTTGGGGGGCTCCTACGAGCAGTACTTC.